This TCR beta chain comes out of a study of immune cell composition in non-small cell lung cancer. Study in general: Histologic subtype was mainly adenocarcinoma or squamous cell carcinoma.

DNA was extracted from unsorted cell suspensions stored frozen. Assay used: immunoSEQ multiplex PCR; TCRdb lists only in-frame clones, some missing. The table has about 13,000 clones, roughly 73% seen once. There are 13 residues in the CDR3. The germline V and J ends were trimmed by 6 bases and 1 base, with 9 bases remaining between them. Per germline, CDR1 SNHLY and CDR2 FYNNEI. The rearrangement links TRBV2 to TRBJ1-1, with D hard to call. Sequences were obtained from lung tumor tissue. This clonotype was sampled from a human donor with non-small cell lung cancer. Here the CDR3 reads CASRVRGNTEAFF. The CDR3 coding sequence is TGTGCCAGCAGGGTACGGGGGAACACTGAAGCTTTCTTT.